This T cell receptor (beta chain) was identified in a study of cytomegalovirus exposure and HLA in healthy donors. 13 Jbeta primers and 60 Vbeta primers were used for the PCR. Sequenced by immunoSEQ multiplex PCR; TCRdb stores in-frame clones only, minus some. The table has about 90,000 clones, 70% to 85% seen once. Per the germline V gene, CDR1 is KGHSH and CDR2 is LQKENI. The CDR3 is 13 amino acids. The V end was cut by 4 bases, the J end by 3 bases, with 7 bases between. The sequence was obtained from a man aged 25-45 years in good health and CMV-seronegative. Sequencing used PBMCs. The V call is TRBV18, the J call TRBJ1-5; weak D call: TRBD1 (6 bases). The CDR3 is CASSQGDNQPQHF. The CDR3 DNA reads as TGTGCCAGCTCACAGGGGGACAATCAGCCCCAGCATTTT.